This paragraph covers one T cell receptor (beta chain) sequence. MiXCR was run by TCRdb on the 5' RACE reads, yielding one entry per CDR3 protein. This table holds almost 65,000 distinct CDR3 sequences, around 4.9% found once. The source of the sample is a study of early T cells in non-severe SARS-CoV-2 infection. Study-level information: Sequenced material consisted of bulk RNA (from unsorted whole blood), and chains were unpaired.

In germline, CDR1 is MDHEN, CDR2 SYDVKM. The CDR3 is made up of 13 amino acids. V was clipped by 7 bases and J by 2 bases, with 12 bases between them. The sample taken for sequencing was whole blood. This receptor was taken from an adult who was a healthcare worker with PCR-confirmed SARS-CoV-2 infection or an uninfected control (not recorded which). The rearrangement uses TRBV28 and TRBJ2-7; D is perhaps TRBD1 or TRBD2 (5 bases each). CDR3 sequence (DNA): TGTGCCAGCACCGCCGGGACGACCTACGAGCAGTACTTC. Protein product: CASTAGTTYEQYF.